The 21 T cell receptor beta chains listed next were all sequenced from one sample in a study of OX40 agonist ivuxolimab in advanced cancers. Measured with immunoSEQ multiplex PCR; TCRdb has only the in-frame clones, and not every one. The table shows some 100,000 clones, with roughly nine tenths occurring only once. This specimen consisted of CD4+ or CD8+ T cells sorted from blood, obtained in a trial of the OX40 agonist ivuxolimab. These receptors all stem from an adult with an advanced solid tumor such as melanoma, head and neck, liver or kidney cancer.

The J gene is TRBJ2-2, the V gene TRBV5-4; TRBD2 might be the D (6 bases). CDR3 length: 14 amino acids. V shed 4 bases and J shed 6 bases, with 13 bases lying between them. Germline V gives CDR1 SGHNT, CDR2 YYREEE (reference sequence). The CDR3 nucleotides are TGTGCCAGCAGCCCCGGGACTCACGCCGGGGAGCTGTTTTTT. Its protein product is CASSPGTHAGELFF.

The V and J genes are TRBV18 and TRBJ2-1; D perhaps matches TRBD1 (6 bases). The CDR3 is made up of 16 amino acids. CDR1 and CDR2 (germline): KGHSH, LQKENI. Trimming stripped 6 bases from V and 2 bases from J, with 17 bases between. The chain's CDR3 is CASSLADRLTYNEQFF. The DNA for the CDR3 is TGTGCCAGCTCTTTGGCGGACAGACTAACCTACAATGAGCAGTTCTTC.

This clone turned up a few times. V usage is TRBV7-2 and J usage is TRBJ2-7, with 8 bases aligning to TRBD2. The CDR3 has 15 amino acids. Germline CDR1 is SGHTA and CDR2 is FQGNSA. V lost 5 bases, J lost 0 bases, and 6 bases stayed unmatched. The CDR3 nucleotides read TGTGCCAGCAGCCAAGTAGCGGGACGCTCCTACGAGCAGTACTTC. Translated: CASSQVAGRSYEQYF.

The chain has TRBV7-9 and TRBJ2-2, with 7 positions matching TRBD2. J gave up 5 bases and V 2 bases, and 8 bases lay outside the gene matches. Germline values: CDR1 SEHNR, CDR2 FQNEAQ (reference sequence). The CDR3 loop spans 16 amino acids. As DNA, the CDR3 is TGTGCCAGCAGCTTACTGGGCGGGAGCGTAACCGGGGAGCTGTTTTTT. Residues: CASSLLGGSVTGELFF.

V and J are TRBV28 and TRBJ2-5, with a weak D call TRBD2 (7 bases). The CDR3 covers 16 residues. Trimming left V 5 bases short and J 1 base short, with 17 bases between. Germline V gene lookup returns CDR1 MDHEN and CDR2 SYDVKM. The CDR3 reads CASSRIGGRVQETQYF. CDR3 in DNA: TGTGCCAGCAGTCGGATAGGGGGGAGGGTCCAAGAGACCCAGTACTTC. Drawing the rest from reference TRBV28 and TRBJ2-5, the complete variable domain is DVKVTQSSRYLVKRTGEKVFLECVQDMDHENMFWYRQDPGLGLRLIYFSYDVKMKEKGDIPEGYSVSREKKERFSLILESASTNQTSMYLCASSRIGGRVQETQYFGPGTRLLVL.

J is TRBJ1-2 and V is TRBV7-8; D may be TRBD1 (6 bases). The CDR3 spans 15 residues. Germline V gene lookup returns CDR1 SGHVS and CDR2 FQNEAQ. Trimming took 5 bases from V and 6 from J, leaving 19 bases between them. The CDR3 nucleotides read TGTGCCAGCAGCCTCGGGCGGCGGGGGCGCCATGGCTACACCTTC. This codes for CASSLGRRGRHGYTF.

The chain couples TRBV27 to TRBJ1-1; D gene ambiguous. This CDR3 has 13 residues. The V end lost 6 bases, the J end lost 4 bases, and 12 bases lay between the germline ends. Per germline, CDR1 MNHEY and CDR2 SMNVEV (reference sequence). In DNA, the CDR3 is TGTGCCAGCAGAAGGATGGGTCGCACTGAAGCTTTCTTT. Protein: CASRRMGRTEAFF.

The gene calls are TRBV9 and TRBJ2-7; TRBD1 agrees at 9 bases. Germline CDR1 and CDR2: SGDLS and YYNGEE. There are 16 residues in the CDR3. Trimming removed 0 bases from V and 3 bases from J; junction bases left unmatched: 7. This CDR3 reads CASSVGVGGQGYEQYF. The CDR3 bases are TGTGCCAGCAGCGTAGGGGTTGGGGGACAGGGCTACGAGCAGTACTTC.

The gene calls are TRBV28 and TRBJ2-2; D may match TRBD1 or TRBD2 (5 bases each). The CDR3 is 19 amino acids. Germline V gene sequence: CDR1 MDHEN, CDR2 SYDVKM. V was shortened by 3 bases and J by 0 bases, with 20 bases between the two germline ends. For the CDR3, the DNA is TGTGCCAGCAGTTTCGCCGGGACGGTACTAGGCGCGAACACCGGGGAGCTGTTTTTT. Translation gives CASSFAGTVLGANTGELFF.

The rearrangement links TRBV7-7 to TRBJ2-2, with 7 nucleotides matching TRBD1. The V segment lost 5 bases and the J segment 4 bases; nucleotides outside the gene matches: 4. Germline values: CDR1 SSHAT, CDR2 FNYEAQ (reference sequence). This CDR3 has 14 amino acids. DNA for the CDR3: TGTGCCAGCAGCCACGGACAGGCCACCGGGGAGCTGTTTTTT. Its translation: CASSHGQATGELFF.

The chain carries TRBV4-3 and TRBJ1-2; the D is unclear. This CDR3 has 16 amino acids. V was trimmed by 6 bases and J by 0 bases, leaving 17 bases between them. From germline, CDR1 is LGHNA and CDR2 YSLEER. The CDR3 coding sequence is TGCGCCAGCAGTTTCCAAGAAGGGTTAGCTAACTATGGCTACACCTTC. Translated: CASSFQEGLANYGYTF.

The chain links TRBV12-5 to TRBJ2-7; D gene uncertain. Trimming took 9 bases from V and 5 from J, leaving 17 bases between them. Germline V lookup: CDR1 LGHNT, CDR2 FRNRAP. This CDR3 contains 13 residues. CDR3 coding DNA: TGTGCTAGACCTTACAACGGACCGGACGAGCAGTACTTC. Translated: CARPYNGPDEQYF.

This clone showed up just once. The chain couples TRBV10-3 to TRBJ2-2; 8 positions agree with TRBD2. V shed 0 bases, J shed 4 bases, and the junction held 4 bases outside the gene matches. The CDR3 totals 16 residues. Germline-derived CDR1 and CDR2 are ENHRY and SYGVKD. The CDR3 DNA reads as TGTGCCATCAGTGAGTCTGTAGCGGGACTCACCGGGGAGCTGTTTTTT. This gives the protein CAISESVAGLTGELFF.

This chain uses TRBV5-6 with TRBJ2-2, with D perhaps assigned TRBD1 or TRBD2 (6 bases each). V was cut by 1 base and J by 5 bases, with 9 bases left in between. In germline, CDR1 is SGHDT, CDR2 YYEEEE. The CDR3 covers 14 residues. CDR3 DNA sequence: TGTGCCAGCAGCTTGAGGGGGGATACCGGGGAGCTGTTTTTT. Its protein product is CASSLRGDTGELFF. The whole variable domain, filled in from reference TRBV5-6 and TRBJ2-2, reads DAGVTQSPTHLIKTRGQQVTLRCSPKSGHDTVSWYQQALGQGPQFIFQYYEEEERQRGNFPDRFSGHQFPNYSSELNVNALLLGDSALYLCASSLRGDTGELFFGEGSRLTVL.

This rearrangement joins TRBV19 to TRBJ2-3, with D possibly matching TRBD2 (5 bases). V lost 4 bases and J lost 0, with 5 bases in between. This CDR3 has 13 amino acids. From germline, CDR1 is LNHDA and CDR2 SQIVND (reference sequence). CDR3: CASSSGSTDTQYF. For the CDR3, the DNA is TGTGCCAGTAGTAGCGGGAGCACAGATACGCAGTATTTT.

J is TRBJ2-7 and V is TRBV19, with TRBD2 as a possible D gene (5 bases). Trimming shortened V by 3 bases and J by 0 bases, and 12 bases separated the two germline ends. Per germline, CDR1 LNHDA and CDR2 SQIVND (reference sequence). The CDR3 sequence is 15 residues long. The chain's CDR3 is CASSILVGSSYEQYF. The CDR3 coding sequence is TGTGCCAGTAGTATTTTAGTGGGGAGCTCCTACGAGCAGTACTTC.

The CDR3 DNA reads TGTGCCAGCTCAATAGACGGCCGGGGAGGTGAAAAACTGTTTTTT. This translates into CASSIDGRGGEKLFF. This chain joins TRBV18 and TRBJ1-4; no firm D call. This CDR3 is 15 amino acids long. V was shortened by 5 bases and J by 7 bases, with 17 bases between the two germline ends. Germline V gene data show CDR1 as KGHSH and CDR2 as LQKENI.

This clone was detected once. The CDR3 region is CASSRSRGHGEQFF. In nucleotides, the CDR3 is TGTGCCAGCAGCCGTTCGAGGGGGCATGGGGAGCAGTTCTTC. The rearrangement joins TRBV14 to TRBJ2-1; TRBD1 matches 7 bases. Per the germline V gene, CDR1 is SGHDN and CDR2 is FVKESK. V lost 4 bases to trimming and J lost 10 bases; unmatched junction nucleotides: 10. The CDR3 consists of 14 residues.

The chain uses TRBV11-2 and TRBJ2-3; D unclear. This CDR3 is 14 amino acids long. Per germline, CDR1 SGHAT and CDR2 FQNNGV. V lost 4 bases and J lost 2, with 10 bases in between. The CDR3, as DNA: TGTGCCAGCAGCTATTCAGAAATCACAGATACGCAGTATTTT. This encodes CASSYSEITDTQYF.

The chain couples TRBV27 to TRBJ1-2; perhaps TRBD1 as D (5 bases). The CDR3 totals 16 residues. V lost 8 bases, J lost 5 bases, and 24 bases lay in between. The germline gives CDR1 MNHEY, CDR2 SMNVEV (reference sequence). The CDR3, as DNA: TGTGCCAGCTTTGGGCTAGGGGAGGGACGGCCATATGGCTACACCTTC. Translating gives CASFGLGEGRPYGYTF.

This sequence joins TRBV5-4 and TRBJ2-5; D not certain. CDR1 SGHNT and CDR2 YYREEE come from the germline V gene (reference sequence). Trimming removed 2 bases at V and 1 base at J, with 12 bases between. CDR3 size: 15 residues. The CDR3 protein is CASSLNRGSQETQYF. The CDR3, as DNA: TGTGCCAGCAGCTTAAACCGCGGATCCCAAGAGACCCAGTACTTC.